Below are 8 T cell receptor beta chains sequenced from a single sample in a study of T cells in localized non-small cell lung cancer. Sequenced by immunoSEQ multiplex PCR; TCRdb stores in-frame clones only, minus some. Of about 52,000 clones in the sample, around 86% are singletons; the top ten hold about a sixth. The material sequenced was PBMCs, taken before any cancer treatment. The receptors here all came from a female donor with stage II lung adenocarcinoma.

V usage is TRBV5-6 and J usage is TRBJ2-7; 9 nucleotides align to TRBD1. V lost 4 bases, J lost 4 bases, and 9 bases stayed unmatched. The CDR3 extends over 15 amino acids. Germline loops: CDR1 SGHDT, CDR2 YYEEEE. In DNA form, the CDR3 reads TGTGCCAGCAGCATAATACAGGGGGCTGTTTACGAGCAGTACTTC. Protein product: CASSIIQGAVYEQYF.

J is TRBJ2-1 and V is TRBV5-1; 9 bases line up with TRBD2. Germline CDR1 reads SGHRS; CDR2 reads YFSETQ. With 4 bases clipped from V and 8 bases from J, the junction kept 10 bases outside the gene matches. The CDR3 sequence is 15 residues long. The CDR3 spells CASSRLSAGGDEQFF. CDR3 in DNA: TGCGCCAGCAGCCGCCTCAGCGCGGGGGGGGATGAGCAGTTCTTC.

This chain joins TRBV12-5 and TRBJ1-1; 9 positions match TRBD1. Trimming at V came to 3 bases and at J to 0 bases, leaving 5 bases not matched to a gene. In germline, CDR1 is LGHNT, CDR2 FRNRAP. The CDR3 sequence is 16 residues long. The CDR3 reads CASGFGQGLLNTEAFF. The CDR3 DNA is TGTGCTAGTGGTTTCGGACAGGGGCTGTTGAACACTGAAGCTTTCTTT.

This chain uses TRBV5-4 with TRBJ1-4, with 7 bases fitting TRBD1. This CDR3 spans 15 amino acids. The germline V gene encodes CDR1 SGHNT and CDR2 YYREEE (reference sequence). After removal of 5 bases from V and 5 bases from J, the junction contained 9 bases not matched to a gene. The DNA of the CDR3 is TGTGCCAGCAGTCATTACAGGGGCACAAATGAAAAACTGTTTTTT. This encodes CASSHYRGTNEKLFF.

The V gene is TRBV2, the J gene TRBJ2-3; TRBD1 might be the D (6 bases). Trimming took off 4 bases at V and 1 base at J, with 21 bases between the two ends. The CDR3 has 18 residues. CDR1 is SNHLY, CDR2 FYNNEI, per germline. The CDR3 loop reads CASSGTDSRRTRTDTQYF. The CDR3 DNA is TGTGCCAGCAGTGGGACAGACTCCCGGCGGACCCGCACAGATACGCAGTATTTT.

This clone was seen once. The V and J genes are TRBV7-9 and TRBJ2-1; TRBD1 is a possible D gene (6 bases). Trimming left V 3 bases short and J 5 bases short, with 8 bases between. Germline loops: CDR1 SEHNR, CDR2 FQNEAQ (reference sequence). The CDR3 contains 13 residues. CDR3 coding DNA: TGTGCCAGCAGCTTGGGACACAACAATGAGCAGTTCTTC. It translates to CASSLGHNNEQFF.

In its sample, this clone was seen a few times. The chain employs TRBV6-1 and TRBJ1-1; D gene ambiguous. Germline CDR1 is MNHNS and CDR2 is SASEGT. Trimming pared 6 bases from V and 4 bases from J, leaving 15 bases between. The CDR3 extends over 14 amino acids. The CDR3 spells CASSLDLEGTEAFF. CDR3 DNA: TGTGCCAGCAGCCTCGACCTGGAGGGCACTGAAGCTTTCTTT.

The rearrangement links TRBV29-1 to TRBJ1-5; weak D call: TRBD1 (5 bases). CDR1 is SQVTM, CDR2 ANQGSEA, per germline. The CDR3 extends over 12 amino acids. The V and J ends lost 4 bases and 7 bases respectively, with 11 bases between them. The CDR3 here is CSVGGRDQPQHF. The CDR3 region has the DNA TGCAGCGTTGGCGGCAGGGACCAGCCCCAGCATTTT.